A single T cell receptor beta chain is shown here with its context. This clone's antigen is unknown. Germline is not matched at one junction end, which may reflect a read error. TCRbeta CDR3 regions were amplified from genomic DNA using the immunoSEQ Assay, a bias-controlled multiplex PCR. In the paper's pipeline: The number of nucleated cells in each sample was estimated from the amplification of reference gene primers within the assay. To quantify the absolute abundance of each unique TCRbeta CDR3 rearrangement, sequence reads were collapsed and filtered. For each sample, productive Simpson clonality was calculated as the square root of Simpson's diversity index over productive rearrangements. This immuneACCESS table, as held by TCRdb, lists in-frame sequences with V and J called but not all clones. Of the missing ones, under half trace to an unresolved V gene in checked studies; the others have no known cause. V, J and clone size are those of that table, while D and trimming were read from the DNA. The sample records about 40,000 clones, about nine tenths of which are singletons. The ten largest clones capture 15% to 17% of the sample.

The data derive from a study of blood T cell repertoires in COVID-19 (dated by TCRdb to 2018 to 2020). The study in broad terms: The collaborator samples originated in the United States, Italy and Spain and spanned the acute and convalescent phases of COVID-19. Samples came from the ongoing ImmuneRACE study (first 160 participants) plus 1,254 subjects from 6 global collaborators. The material from the prospective study consisted of cDNA or gDNA derived from T cells, B-cell-depleted T cells, or PBMCs. Where available, HLA class I and class II types were taken from metadata supplied by the sample provider and were not determined by assay-based typing. A de-identified subject ID, COVID-19 status, age in years and sex were almost always included in the sample metadata. Deeply sampled blood TCRbeta repertoires from subjects exposed to, actively infected with, or recovered from COVID-19 were included in the dataset. The repertoires were released in a freely available public database intended as a resource for research on the immune response to SARS-CoV-2. Broader findings and caveats from the paper: The quantity of clinical and demographic metadata differed by source and by participant and was supplied without curation.

The collaborating institutions used their own protocols to collect whole blood in K2EDTA tubes. For TCRbeta analysis, collaborators shipped samples as frozen whole blood, isolated PBMCs, or DNA extracted from either of those sample types. The sample taken for sequencing was peripheral blood. This receptor was identified in a woman aged 30 to 39 in a cohort sampled during active COVID-19.

The CDR3 sequence is CASSLVGGAYNEQFF. The nucleotide sequence is given as TGTGCTAGCAGCTTAGTTGGGGGGGCCTACAATGAGCAGTTCTTC. The chain employs TRBV7-7 and TRBJ2-1, and 7 bases in between align with TRBD2. From its cysteine to its phenylalanine, the CDR3 spans 15 amino acids. The only DNA kept is the CDR3, 45 bases in frame from the first base. The germline V gene (reference sequence) gives CDR1 as SSHAT and CDR2 as FNYEAQ. Supplemented by the reference TRBV7-7 and TRBJ2-1 proteins around the CDR3, the complete variable domain is GAGVSQSPRYKVTKRGQDVTLRCDPISSHATLYWYQQALGQGPEFLTYFNYEAQPDKSGLPSDRFSAERPEGSISTLTIQRTEQRDSAMYRCASSLVGGAYNEQFFGPGTRLTVL.